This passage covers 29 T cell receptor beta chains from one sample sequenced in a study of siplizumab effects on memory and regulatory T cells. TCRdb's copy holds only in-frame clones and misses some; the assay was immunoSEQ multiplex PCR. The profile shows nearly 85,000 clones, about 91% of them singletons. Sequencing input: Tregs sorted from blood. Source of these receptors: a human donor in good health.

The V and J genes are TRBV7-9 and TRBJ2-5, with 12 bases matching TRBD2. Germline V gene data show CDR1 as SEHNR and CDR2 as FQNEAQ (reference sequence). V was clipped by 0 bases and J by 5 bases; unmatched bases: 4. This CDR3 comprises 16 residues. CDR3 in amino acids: CASSLALAGGLETQYF. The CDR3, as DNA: TGTGCCAGCAGCTTAGCTCTAGCGGGGGGGCTGGAGACCCAGTACTTC. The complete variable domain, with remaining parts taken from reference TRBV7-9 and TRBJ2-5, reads DTGVSQNPRHKITKRGQNVTFRCDPISEHNRLYWYRQTLGQGPEFLTYFQNEAQLEKSRLLSDRFSAERPKGSFSTLEIQRTEQGDSAMYLCASSLALAGGLETQYFGPGTRLLVL.

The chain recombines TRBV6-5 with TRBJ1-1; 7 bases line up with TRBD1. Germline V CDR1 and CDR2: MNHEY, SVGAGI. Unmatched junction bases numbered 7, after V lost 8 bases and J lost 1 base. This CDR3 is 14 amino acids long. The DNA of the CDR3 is TGTGCCAGCTGGAACAGGGGCGGGAACACTGAAGCTTTCTTT. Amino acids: CASWNRGGNTEAFF.

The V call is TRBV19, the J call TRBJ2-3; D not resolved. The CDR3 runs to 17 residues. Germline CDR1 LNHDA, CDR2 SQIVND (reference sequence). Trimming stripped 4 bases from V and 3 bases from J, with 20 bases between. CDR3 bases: TGTGCCAGTAGTACCCGACTCGGTGGAGTTCGGACAGATACGCAGTATTTT. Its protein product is CASSTRLGGVRTDTQYF.

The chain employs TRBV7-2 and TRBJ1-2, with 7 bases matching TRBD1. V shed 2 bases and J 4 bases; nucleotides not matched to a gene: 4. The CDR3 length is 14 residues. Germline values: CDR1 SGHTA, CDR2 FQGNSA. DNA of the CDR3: TGTGCCAGCAGCTTAAGGGCAGGGGGCTATGGCTACACCTTC. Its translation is CASSLRAGGYGYTF.

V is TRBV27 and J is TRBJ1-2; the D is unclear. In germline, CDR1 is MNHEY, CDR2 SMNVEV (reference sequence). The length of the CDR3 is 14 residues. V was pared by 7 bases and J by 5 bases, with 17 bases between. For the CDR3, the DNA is TGTGCCAGCACCTCCAGCCGGTCAGCTTATGGCTACACCTTC. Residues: CASTSSRSAYGYTF.

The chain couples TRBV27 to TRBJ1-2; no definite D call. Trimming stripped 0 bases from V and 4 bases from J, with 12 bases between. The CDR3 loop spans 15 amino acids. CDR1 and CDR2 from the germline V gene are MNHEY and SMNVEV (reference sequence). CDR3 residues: CASSLSGRTVYGYTF. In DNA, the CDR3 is TGTGCCAGCAGTTTATCTGGAAGGACGGTCTATGGCTACACCTTC.

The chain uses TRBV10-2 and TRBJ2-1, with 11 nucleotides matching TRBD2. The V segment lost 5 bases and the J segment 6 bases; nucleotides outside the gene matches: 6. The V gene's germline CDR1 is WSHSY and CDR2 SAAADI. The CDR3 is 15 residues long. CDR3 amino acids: CASSSRLAGGNEQFF. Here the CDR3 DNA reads TGCGCCAGCAGTTCCCGGCTAGCGGGGGGCAATGAGCAGTTCTTC.

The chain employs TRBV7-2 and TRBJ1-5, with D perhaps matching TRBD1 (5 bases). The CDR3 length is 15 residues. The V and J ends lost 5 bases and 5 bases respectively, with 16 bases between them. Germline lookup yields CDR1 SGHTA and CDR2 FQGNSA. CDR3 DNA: TGTGCCAGCAGCCCCGGGGCGGCAGGCTATCAGCCCCAGCATTTT. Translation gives CASSPGAAGYQPQHF.

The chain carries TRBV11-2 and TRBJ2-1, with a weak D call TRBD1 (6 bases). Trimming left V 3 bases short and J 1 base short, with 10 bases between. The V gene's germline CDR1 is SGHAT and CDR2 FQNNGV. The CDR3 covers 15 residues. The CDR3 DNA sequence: TGTGCCAGCAGCTTTTGGGGGCCTTCCTACAATGAGCAGTTCTTC. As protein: CASSFWGPSYNEQFF.

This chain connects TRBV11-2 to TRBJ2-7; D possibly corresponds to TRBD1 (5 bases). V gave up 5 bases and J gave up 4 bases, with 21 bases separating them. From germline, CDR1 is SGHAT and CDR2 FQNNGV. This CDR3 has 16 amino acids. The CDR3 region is CASSADRQSLRYEQYF. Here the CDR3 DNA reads TGTGCCAGCAGCGCGGACCGACAGTCCCTAAGGTACGAGCAGTACTTC.

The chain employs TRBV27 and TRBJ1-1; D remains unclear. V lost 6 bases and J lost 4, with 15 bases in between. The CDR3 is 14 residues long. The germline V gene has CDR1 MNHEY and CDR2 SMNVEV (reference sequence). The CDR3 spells CASRGAEFGTEAFF. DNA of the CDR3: TGTGCCAGCAGGGGAGCGGAATTCGGCACTGAAGCTTTCTTT.

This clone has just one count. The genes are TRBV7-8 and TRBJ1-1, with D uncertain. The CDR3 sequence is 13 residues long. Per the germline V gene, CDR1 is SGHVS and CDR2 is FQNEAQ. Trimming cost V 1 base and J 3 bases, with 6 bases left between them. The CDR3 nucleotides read TGTGCCAGCAGCTTAGTTATCGACACTGAAGCTTTCTTT. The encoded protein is CASSLVIDTEAFF. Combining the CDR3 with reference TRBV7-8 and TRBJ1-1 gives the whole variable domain GAGVSQSPRYKVAKRGQDVALRCDPISGHVSLFWYQQALGQGPEFLTYFQNEAQLDKSGLPSDRFFAERPEGSVSTLKIQRTQQEDSAVYLCASSLVIDTEAFFGQGTRLTVV.

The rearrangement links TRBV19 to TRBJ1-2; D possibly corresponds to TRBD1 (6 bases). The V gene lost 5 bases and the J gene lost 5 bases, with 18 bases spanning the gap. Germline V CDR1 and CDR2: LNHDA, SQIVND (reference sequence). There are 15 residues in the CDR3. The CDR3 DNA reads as TGTGCCAGTAGTCCAAGACAGGTGATATGGTATGGCTACACCTTC. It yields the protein CASSPRQVIWYGYTF.

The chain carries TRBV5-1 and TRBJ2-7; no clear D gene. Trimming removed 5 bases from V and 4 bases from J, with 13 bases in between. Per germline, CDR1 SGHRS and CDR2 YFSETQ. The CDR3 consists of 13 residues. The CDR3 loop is CASRGGRLYEQYF. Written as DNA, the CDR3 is TGCGCCAGCAGAGGTGGTCGTCTGTACGAGCAGTACTTC. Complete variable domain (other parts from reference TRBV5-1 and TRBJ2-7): KAGVTQTPRYLIKTRGQQVTLSCSPISGHRSVSWYQQTPGQGLQFLFEYFSETQRNKGNFPGRFSGRQFSNSRSEMNVSTLELGDSALYLCASRGGRLYEQYFGPGTRLTVT.

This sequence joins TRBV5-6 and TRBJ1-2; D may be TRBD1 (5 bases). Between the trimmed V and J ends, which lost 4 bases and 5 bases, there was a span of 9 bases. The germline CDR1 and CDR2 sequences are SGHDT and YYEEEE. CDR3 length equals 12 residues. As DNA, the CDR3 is TGTGCCAGCAGCCTCTCAGGGTATGGCTACACCTTC. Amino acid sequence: CASSLSGYGYTF.

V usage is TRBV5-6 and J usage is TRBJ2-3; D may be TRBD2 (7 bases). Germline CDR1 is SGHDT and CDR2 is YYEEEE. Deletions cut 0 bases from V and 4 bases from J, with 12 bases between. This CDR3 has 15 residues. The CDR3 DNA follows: TGTGCCAGCAGCTTGGGTGGGGGGGCGGCAGATACGCAGTATTTT. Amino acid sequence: CASSLGGGAADTQYF.

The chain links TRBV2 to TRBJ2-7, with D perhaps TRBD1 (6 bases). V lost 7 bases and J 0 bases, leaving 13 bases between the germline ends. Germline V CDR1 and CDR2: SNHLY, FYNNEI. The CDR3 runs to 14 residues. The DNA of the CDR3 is TGTGCCAGCACCCGACAGGCGGACTCCTACGAGCAGTACTTC. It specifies CASTRQADSYEQYF.

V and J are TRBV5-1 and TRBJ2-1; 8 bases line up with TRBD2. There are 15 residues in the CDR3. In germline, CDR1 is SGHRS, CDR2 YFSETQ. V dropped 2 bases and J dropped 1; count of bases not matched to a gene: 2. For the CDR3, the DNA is TGCGCCAGCAGCTTCGGGGGGGCATCCTACAATGAGCAGTTCTTC. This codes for CASSFGGASYNEQFF.

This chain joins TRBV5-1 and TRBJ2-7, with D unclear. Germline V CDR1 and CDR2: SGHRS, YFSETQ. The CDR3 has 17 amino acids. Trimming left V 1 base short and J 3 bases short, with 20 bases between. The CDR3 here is CASSLTRQPHKDYEQYF. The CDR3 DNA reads TGCGCCAGCAGCTTGACCCGACAACCCCATAAGGACTACGAGCAGTACTTC.

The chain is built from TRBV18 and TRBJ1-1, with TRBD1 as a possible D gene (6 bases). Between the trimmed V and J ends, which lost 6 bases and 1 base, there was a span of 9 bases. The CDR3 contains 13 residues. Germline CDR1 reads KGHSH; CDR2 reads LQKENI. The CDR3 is CASSAGENTEAFF. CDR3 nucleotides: TGTGCCAGCTCGGCAGGGGAGAACACTGAAGCTTTCTTT.

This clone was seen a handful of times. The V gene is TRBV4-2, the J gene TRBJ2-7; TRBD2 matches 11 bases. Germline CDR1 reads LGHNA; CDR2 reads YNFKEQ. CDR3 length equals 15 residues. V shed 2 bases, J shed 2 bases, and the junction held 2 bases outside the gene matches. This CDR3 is CASSQRLAGTYEQYF. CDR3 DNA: TGTGCCAGCAGCCAAAGACTAGCGGGGACCTACGAGCAGTACTTC.

CDR3 DNA: TGTGCCAGCAGCTTCGGTGGTTCCACCGGGGAGCTGTTTTTT. It yields the protein CASSFGGSTGELFF. The V gene is TRBV5-6, the J gene TRBJ2-2; D remains unclear. V was shortened by 2 bases and J by 4 bases, with 9 bases between the two germline ends. There are 14 residues in the CDR3. Germline CDR1 and CDR2: SGHDT and YYEEEE.

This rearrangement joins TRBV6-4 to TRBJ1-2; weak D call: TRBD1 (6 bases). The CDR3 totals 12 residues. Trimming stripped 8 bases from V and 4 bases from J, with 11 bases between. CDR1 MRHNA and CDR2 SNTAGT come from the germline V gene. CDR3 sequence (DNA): TGTGCCAGCCCCGACAGGCCCTATGGCTACACCTTC. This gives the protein CASPDRPYGYTF.

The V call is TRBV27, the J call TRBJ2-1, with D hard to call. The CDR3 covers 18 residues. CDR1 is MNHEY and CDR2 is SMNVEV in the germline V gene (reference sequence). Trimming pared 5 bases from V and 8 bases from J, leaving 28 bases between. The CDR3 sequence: CASSITVPRARASDEQFF. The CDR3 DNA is TGTGCCAGCAGTATCACCGTACCCCGGGCCAGAGCAAGCGATGAGCAGTTCTTC.

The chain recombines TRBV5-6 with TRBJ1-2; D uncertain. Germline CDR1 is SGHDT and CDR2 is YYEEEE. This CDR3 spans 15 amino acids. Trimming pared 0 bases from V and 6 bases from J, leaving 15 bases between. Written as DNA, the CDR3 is TGTGCCAGCAGCTTGGCCGGGTTCCTCCAACATGGCTACACCTTC. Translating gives CASSLAGFLQHGYTF.

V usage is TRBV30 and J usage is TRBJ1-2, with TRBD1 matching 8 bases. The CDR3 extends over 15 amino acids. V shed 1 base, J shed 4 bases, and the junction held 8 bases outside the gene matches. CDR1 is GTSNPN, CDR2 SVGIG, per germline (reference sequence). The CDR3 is CAWSGGRDRFYGYTF. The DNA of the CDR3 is TGTGCCTGGAGTGGAGGCCGGGACAGGTTCTATGGCTACACCTTC.

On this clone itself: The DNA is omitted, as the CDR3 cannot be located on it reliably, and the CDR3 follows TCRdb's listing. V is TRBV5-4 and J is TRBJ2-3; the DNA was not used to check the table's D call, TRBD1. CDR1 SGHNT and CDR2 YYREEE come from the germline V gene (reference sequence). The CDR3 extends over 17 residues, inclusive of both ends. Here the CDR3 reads CASSSSRGRDFTDTQYF.

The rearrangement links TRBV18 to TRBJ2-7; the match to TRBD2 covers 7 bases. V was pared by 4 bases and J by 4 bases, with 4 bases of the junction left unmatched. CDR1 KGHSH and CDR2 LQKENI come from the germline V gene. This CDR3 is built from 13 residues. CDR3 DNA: TGTGCCAGCTCACTAGGGAGGGTATACGAGCAGTACTTC. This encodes CASSLGRVYEQYF.

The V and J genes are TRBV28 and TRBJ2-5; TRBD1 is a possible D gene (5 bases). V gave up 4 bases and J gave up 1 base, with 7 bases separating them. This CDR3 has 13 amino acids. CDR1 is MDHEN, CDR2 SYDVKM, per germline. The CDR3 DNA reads TGTGCCAGCAGTTGGACACTCCAAGAGACCCAGTACTTC. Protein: CASSWTLQETQYF.